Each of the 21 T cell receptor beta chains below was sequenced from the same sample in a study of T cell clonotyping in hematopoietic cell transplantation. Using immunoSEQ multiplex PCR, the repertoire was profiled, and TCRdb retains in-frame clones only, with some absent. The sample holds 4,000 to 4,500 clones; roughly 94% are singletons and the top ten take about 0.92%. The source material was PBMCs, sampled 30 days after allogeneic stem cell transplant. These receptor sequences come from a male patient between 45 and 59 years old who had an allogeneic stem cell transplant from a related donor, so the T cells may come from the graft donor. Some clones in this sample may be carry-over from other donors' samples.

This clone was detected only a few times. The CDR3 region has the DNA TGTGCCAGCAAAAGGGGGTCTAGCGAAGCCGGGGAGCTGTTTTTT. Translated: CASKRGSSEAGELFF. J is TRBJ2-2 and V is TRBV2; D possibly uses TRBD1 or TRBD2 (6 bases each). The CDR3 runs to 15 residues. The ends were cut back, 7 bases at V and 6 bases at J, with 18 bases in the middle. Germline lookup yields CDR1 SNHLY and CDR2 FYNNEI.

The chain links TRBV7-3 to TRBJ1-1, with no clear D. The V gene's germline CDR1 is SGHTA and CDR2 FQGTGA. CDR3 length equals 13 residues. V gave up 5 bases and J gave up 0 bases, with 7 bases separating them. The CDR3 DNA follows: TGTGCCAGCAGCCCCGGATTGAACACTGAAGCTTTCTTT. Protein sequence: CASSPGLNTEAFF.

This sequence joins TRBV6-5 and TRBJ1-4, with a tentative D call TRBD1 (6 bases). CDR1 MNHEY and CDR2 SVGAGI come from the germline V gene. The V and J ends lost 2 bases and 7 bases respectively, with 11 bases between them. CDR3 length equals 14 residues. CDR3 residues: CASSYGRGGEKLFF. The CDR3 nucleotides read TGTGCCAGCAGTTACGGCAGGGGAGGTGAAAAACTGTTTTTT.

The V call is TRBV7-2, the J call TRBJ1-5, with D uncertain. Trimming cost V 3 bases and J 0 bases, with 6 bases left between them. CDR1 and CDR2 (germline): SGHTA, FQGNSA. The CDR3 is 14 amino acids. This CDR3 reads CASSFSHSNQPQHF. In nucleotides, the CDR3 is TGTGCCAGCAGCTTTTCCCATAGCAATCAGCCCCAGCATTTT.

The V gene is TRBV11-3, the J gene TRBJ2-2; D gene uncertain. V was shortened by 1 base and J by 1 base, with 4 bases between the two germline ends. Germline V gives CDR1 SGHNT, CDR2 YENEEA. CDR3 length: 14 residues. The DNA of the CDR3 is TGTGCCAGCAGCTTAGTAGGGAACACCGGGGAGCTGTTTTTT. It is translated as CASSLVGNTGELFF.

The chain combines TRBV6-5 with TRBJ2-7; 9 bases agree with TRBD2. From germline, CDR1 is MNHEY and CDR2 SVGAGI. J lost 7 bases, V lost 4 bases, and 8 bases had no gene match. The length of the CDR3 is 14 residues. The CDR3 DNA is TGTGCCAGCAGTTCTAGCGGGGTGGGAGGGGAGCAGTACTTC. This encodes CASSSSGVGGEQYF.

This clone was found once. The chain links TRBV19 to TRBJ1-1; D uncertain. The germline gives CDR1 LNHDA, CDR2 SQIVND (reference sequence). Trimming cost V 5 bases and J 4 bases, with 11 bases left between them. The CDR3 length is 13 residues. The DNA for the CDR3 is TGTGCCAGTAGTCCAGACCCAGTCACTGAAGCTTTCTTT. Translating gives CASSPDPVTEAFF.

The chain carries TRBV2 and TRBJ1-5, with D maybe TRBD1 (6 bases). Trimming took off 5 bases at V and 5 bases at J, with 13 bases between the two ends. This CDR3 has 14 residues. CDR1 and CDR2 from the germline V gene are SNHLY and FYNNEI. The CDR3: CASSLTGPYQPQHF. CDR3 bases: TGTGCCAGCAGTCTCACAGGGCCCTATCAGCCCCAGCATTTT.

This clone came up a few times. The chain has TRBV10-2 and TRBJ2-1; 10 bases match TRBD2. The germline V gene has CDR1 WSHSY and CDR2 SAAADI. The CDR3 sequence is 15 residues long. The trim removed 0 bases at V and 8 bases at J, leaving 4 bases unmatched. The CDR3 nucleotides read TGCGCCAGCAGTGAGTCACCGACTAGCGGGCATGAGCAGTTCTTC. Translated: CASSESPTSGHEQFF.

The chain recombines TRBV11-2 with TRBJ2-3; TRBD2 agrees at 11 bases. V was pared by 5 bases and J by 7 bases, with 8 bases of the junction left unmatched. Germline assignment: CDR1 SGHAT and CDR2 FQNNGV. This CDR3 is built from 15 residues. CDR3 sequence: CASSPTSGVRYTQYF. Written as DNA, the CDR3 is TGTGCCAGCAGCCCGACTAGCGGGGTCAGGTATACGCAGTATTTT.

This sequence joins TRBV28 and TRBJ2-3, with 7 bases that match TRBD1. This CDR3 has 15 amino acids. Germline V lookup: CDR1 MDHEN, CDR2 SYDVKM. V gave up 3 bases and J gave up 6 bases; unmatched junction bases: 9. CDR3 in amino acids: CASSFEDRTLDTQYF. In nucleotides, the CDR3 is TGTGCCAGCAGTTTCGAGGACAGGACGTTGGATACGCAGTATTTT.

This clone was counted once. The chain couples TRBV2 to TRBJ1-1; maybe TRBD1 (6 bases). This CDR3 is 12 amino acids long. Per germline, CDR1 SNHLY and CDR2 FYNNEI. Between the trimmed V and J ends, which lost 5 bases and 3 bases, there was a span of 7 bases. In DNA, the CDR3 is TGTGCCAGCAGTTACAGGGACACTGAAGCTTTCTTT. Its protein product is CASSYRDTEAFF.

CDR3 amino acids: CASSQAPPRGGGEKLFF. The CDR3 DNA reads as TGCGCCAGCAGCCAAGCACCTCCTAGGGGGGGAGGCGAAAAACTGTTTTTT. The genes are TRBV4-1 and TRBJ1-4; D is possibly TRBD1 (6 bases). CDR1 is MGHRA, CDR2 YSYEKL, per germline. The CDR3 length is 17 residues. The ends were cut back, 1 base at V and 8 bases at J, with 20 bases in the middle.

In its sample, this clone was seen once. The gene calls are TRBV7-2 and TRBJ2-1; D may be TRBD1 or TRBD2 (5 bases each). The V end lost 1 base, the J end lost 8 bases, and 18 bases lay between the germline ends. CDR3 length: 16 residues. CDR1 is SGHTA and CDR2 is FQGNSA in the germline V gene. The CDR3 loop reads CASSLEVGFRGDEQFF. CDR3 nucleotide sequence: TGTGCCAGCAGCTTAGAGGTGGGGTTTCGAGGGGATGAGCAGTTCTTC.

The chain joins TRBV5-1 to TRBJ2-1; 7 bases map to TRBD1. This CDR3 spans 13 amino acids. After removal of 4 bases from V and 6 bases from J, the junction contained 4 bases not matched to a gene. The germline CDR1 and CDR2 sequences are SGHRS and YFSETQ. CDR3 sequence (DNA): TGCGCCAGCAGCCGGGGACAGACCAATGAGCAGTTCTTC. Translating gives CASSRGQTNEQFF.

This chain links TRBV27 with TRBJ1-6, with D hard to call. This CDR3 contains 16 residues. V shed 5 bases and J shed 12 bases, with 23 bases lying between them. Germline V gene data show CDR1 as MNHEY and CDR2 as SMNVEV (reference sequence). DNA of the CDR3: TGTGCCAGCAGTACCCACTTCGGACTCTCCCAGCTACCCCTCCACTTT. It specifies CASSTHFGLSQLPLHF.

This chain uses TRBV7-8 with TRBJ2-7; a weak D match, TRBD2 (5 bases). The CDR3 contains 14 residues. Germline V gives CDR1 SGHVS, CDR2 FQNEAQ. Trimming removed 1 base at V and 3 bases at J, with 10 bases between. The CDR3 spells CASSLETEVYEQYF. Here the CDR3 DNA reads TGTGCCAGCAGCTTAGAAACGGAGGTCTACGAGCAGTACTTC.

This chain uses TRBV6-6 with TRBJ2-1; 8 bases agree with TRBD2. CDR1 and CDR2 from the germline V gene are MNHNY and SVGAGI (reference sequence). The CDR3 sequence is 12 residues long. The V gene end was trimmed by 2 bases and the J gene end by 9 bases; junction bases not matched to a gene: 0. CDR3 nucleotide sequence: TGTGCCAGCAGTTACGCGGGGGGTGAGCAGTTCTTC. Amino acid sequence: CASSYAGGEQFF.

The CDR3 DNA reads as TGTGCCAGCAGCCAGGGGGCCGCAAACCTTAATGAAAAACTGTTTTTT. Translated, it gives CASSQGAANLNEKLFF. The genes are TRBV14 and TRBJ1-4; a weak D match, TRBD1 (6 bases). V lost 3 bases to trimming and J lost 4 bases, with 15 bases between them. Germline V gives CDR1 SGHDN, CDR2 FVKESK. The CDR3 sequence is 16 residues long.

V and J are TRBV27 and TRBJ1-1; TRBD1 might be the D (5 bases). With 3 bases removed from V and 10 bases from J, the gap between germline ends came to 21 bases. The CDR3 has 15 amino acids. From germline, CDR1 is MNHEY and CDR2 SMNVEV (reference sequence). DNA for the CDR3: TGTGCCAGCAGTTTGGTCGGGTTCGGAGGGGCTGCAGCTTTCTTT. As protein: CASSLVGFGGAAAFF.

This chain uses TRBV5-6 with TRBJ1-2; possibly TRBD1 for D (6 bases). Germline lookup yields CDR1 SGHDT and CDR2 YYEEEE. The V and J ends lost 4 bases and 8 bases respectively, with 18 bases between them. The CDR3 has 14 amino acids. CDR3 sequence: CASSPYYRATGYTF. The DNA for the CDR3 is TGTGCCAGCAGCCCCTACTACAGGGCGACCGGCTACACCTTC.